This T cell receptor (beta chain) originates from a study of a mutant IDH1 vaccine in newly diagnosed glioma. As to time point: baseline, week 1 (first vaccination visit). Treatment defined: pre-vaccination baseline after standard-of-care therapy. The data were produced by immunoSEQ multiplex PCR, yet TCRdb's version contains in-frame clones alone and is incomplete. Of 90,000 to 95,000 clones listed, under 90% were seen once; the top ten hold approximately 7.4%. The length of the CDR3 is 14 residues. V was clipped by 4 bases and J by 5 bases, with 15 bases between them. Germline loops: CDR1 SGHRS, CDR2 YFSETQ.

The clonotype originates from a woman aged 45-59 years with glioma. This sequence joins TRBV5-1 and TRBJ1-2, with D possibly matching TRBD1 (5 bases). Sequenced here: PBMCs, sampled from a glioma patient treated with radiotherapy, temozolomide or both. CDR3 residues: CASSPVLGEYGYTF. The DNA of the CDR3 is TGCGCCAGCAGCCCCGTCCTGGGGGAATATGGCTACACCTTC.